This T cell receptor (beta chain) comes out of a study of T cells in Graves' hyperthyroidism and ophthalmopathy. This CDR3 has 14 residues. Per the germline V gene, CDR1 is MNHEY and CDR2 is SMNVEV (reference sequence). V was trimmed by 1 base and J by 0 bases, leaving 7 bases between them. Diagnostic assessment was based on clinical symptoms, serum thyroxine and TRAb, thyroid ultrasound and orbital computed tomography. Amplification yielded TCR beta CDR3 regions, with RNA transcripts as the source. TCR CDR3 regions were first amplified by RT-PCR with HTBI primers. Via MiXCR, TCRdb re-called the multiplex PCR reads, giving one row per CDR3 protein. The sample contains 500,000 to 600,000 distinct CDR3 sequences, just over 45% of which appear only once. This clonotype was counted at least ten times.

J is TRBJ2-7 and V is TRBV27; D is unclear. The receptor was derived from a woman between 18 and 29 years old with Graves' hyperthyroidism. The sample was peripheral blood or thyroid tissue (not recorded which). Here the CDR3 DNA reads TGTGCCAGCAGTTTATGGCCTAGCTCCTACGAGCAGTACTTC. Protein product: CASSLWPSSYEQYF.